The rows below give T cell receptor beta chains drawn from one sample of a study of blood T cell repertoires in COVID-19. TCRdb's copy holds only in-frame clones and misses some; the assay was immunoSEQ multiplex PCR. The table has fewer than 300,000 clones, about 89% seen once. The sequenced sample consisted of peripheral blood. The receptors stem from a young man with acute or convalescent COVID-19. Both conserved end residues are part of each CDR3. Fields, in order: clone size, V gene, J gene, D gene, CDR3 protein, CDR3 DNA. The D gene is left open where the match is weak. Size tells how often a clone was seen (once, few, many) or the class of an expanded clone, and some rows leave it out.

clone size: -
V gene: TRBV7-8
J gene: TRBJ2-1
D gene: TRBD2
CDR3 protein: CASSLSGASYNEQFF
CDR3 DNA: TGTGCCAGCAGCCTTAGCGGGGCGAGCTACAATGAGCAGTTCTTC

clone size: -
V gene: TRBV14
J gene: TRBJ2-1
D gene: -
CDR3 protein: CASSQRQVYNEQFF
CDR3 DNA: TGTGCCAGCAGCCAAAGACAGGTATACAATGAGCAGTTCTTC

clone size: -
V gene: TRBV5-1
J gene: TRBJ1-6
D gene: -
CDR3 protein: CASSSTRTGNSPLHF
CDR3 DNA: TGCGCCAGCAGCTCCACTCGGACGGGAAATTCACCCCTCCACTTT

clone size: -
V gene: TRBV28
J gene: TRBJ2-6
D gene: -
CDR3 protein: CANMQVSGAQANVLTF
CDR3 DNA: TGTGCCAACATGCAAGTTAGCGGCGCTCAGGCCAACGTCCTGACTTTC

clone size: -
V gene: TRBV5-1
J gene: TRBJ2-1
D gene: TRBD2
CDR3 protein: CASRWTSGSPAYNEQFF
CDR3 DNA: TGCGCCAGCAGATGGACTAGCGGGAGTCCCGCCTACAATGAGCAGTTCTTC

clone size: -
V gene: TRBV5-1
J gene: TRBJ2-1
D gene: -
CDR3 protein: CASSLAQEQFF
CDR3 DNA: TGCGCCAGCAGCTTGGCCCAGGAGCAGTTCTTC

clone size: -
V gene: TRBV12-3/TRBV12-4
J gene: TRBJ2-7
D gene: -
CDR3 protein: CASSLQGGYEQYF
CDR3 DNA: TGTGCCAGCAGTTTACAGGGGGGCTACGAGCAGTACTTC

clone size: -
V gene: TRBV9
J gene: TRBJ1-4
D gene: -
CDR3 protein: CASSDGTAGGEKLFF
CDR3 DNA: TGTGCCAGCAGCGACGGGACGGCGGGGGGGGAAAAACTGTTTTTT

clone size: -
V gene: TRBV6-6
J gene: TRBJ2-1
D gene: -
CDR3 protein: CASSYTSRGNEQFF
CDR3 DNA: TGTGCCAGCAGTTACACTAGCCGTGGCAATGAGCAGTTCTTC

clone size: -
V gene: TRBV30
J gene: TRBJ1-6
D gene: -
CDR3 protein: CAWSIIGLGNDRSPLHF
CDR3 DNA: TGTGCCTGGAGTATTATAGGGCTGGGAAATGACAGATCACCCCTCCACTTT

clone size: once
V gene: TRBV7-9
J gene: TRBJ1-4
D gene: -
CDR3 protein: CASSDQGSPNEKLFF
CDR3 DNA: TGTGCCAGCAGCGACCAGGGGTCTCCTAATGAAAAACTGTTTTTT

clone size: -
V gene: TRBV3-1/TRBV3-2
J gene: TRBJ2-7
D gene: -
CDR3 protein: CASSRRNWGAHTYEQYF
CDR3 DNA: TGTGCCAGCAGCCGAAGAAATTGGGGCGCCCATACCTACGAGCAGTACTTC

clone size: -
V gene: TRBV24-1
J gene: TRBJ2-1
D gene: TRBD1
CDR3 protein: CATSDPRDRSFEQFF
CDR3 DNA: TGTGCCACCAGTGACCCACGGGACAGGTCCTTTGAGCAGTTCTTC

clone size: few
V gene: TRBV14
J gene: TRBJ2-1
D gene: -
CDR3 protein: CASSQDFLKGGEQFF
CDR3 DNA: TGTGCCAGCAGCCAAGATTTCTTAAAGGGAGGTGAGCAGTTCTTC

clone size: -
V gene: TRBV27
J gene: TRBJ1-2
D gene: TRBD1
CDR3 protein: CASSLIGTGKIDGYTF
CDR3 DNA: TGTGCCAGCAGCCTAATCGGGACAGGGAAAATCGATGGCTACACCTTC

clone size: -
V gene: TRBV27
J gene: TRBJ2-7
D gene: TRBD2
CDR3 protein: CASSPASRGGNEQYF
CDR3 DNA: TGTGCCAGCAGCCCAGCCTCGCGGGGGGGAAACGAGCAGTACTTC

clone size: few
V gene: TRBV20-1
J gene: TRBJ1-2
D gene: -
CDR3 protein: CSARHGYGYTF
CDR3 DNA: TGCAGTGCTAGACACGGCTATGGCTACACCTTC

clone size: -
V gene: TRBV27
J gene: TRBJ1-2
D gene: TRBD1
CDR3 protein: CASSPGDRRHYGYTF
CDR3 DNA: TGTGCCAGCAGTCCGGGGGACAGAAGGCACTATGGCTACACCTTC

clone size: -
V gene: TRBV6-5
J gene: TRBJ2-7
D gene: TRBD1
CDR3 protein: CASSYSDRGYEQYF
CDR3 DNA: TGTGCCAGCAGTTATTCTGACAGGGGCTACGAGCAGTACTTC

clone size: -
V gene: TRBV28
J gene: TRBJ1-2
D gene: TRBD1
CDR3 protein: CASKAGTGGYGYTF
CDR3 DNA: TGTGCCAGCAAAGCCGGGACAGGGGGCTATGGCTACACCTTC

clone size: -
V gene: TRBV19
J gene: TRBJ2-1
D gene: TRBD1
CDR3 protein: CASSGQLSYNEQFF
CDR3 DNA: TGTGCCAGCTCGGGACAGCTCTCCTACAATGAGCAGTTCTTC

clone size: -
V gene: TRBV27
J gene: TRBJ2-3
D gene: -
CDR3 protein: CASSFFVANSIDTQYF
CDR3 DNA: TGTGCCAGCAGTTTTTTTGTTGCGAATTCTATAGATACGCAGTATTTT

clone size: -
V gene: TRBV6-1
J gene: TRBJ1-5
D gene: TRBD1
CDR3 protein: CASSEAAGGFGQPQHF
CDR3 DNA: TGTGCCAGCAGTGAAGCGGCAGGGGGCTTTGGTCAGCCCCAGCATTTT

clone size: -
V gene: TRBV19
J gene: TRBJ2-2
D gene: TRBD2
CDR3 protein: CASSILAGVGELFF
CDR3 DNA: TGTGCCAGTAGTATTTTGGCGGGAGTCGGGGAGCTGTTTTTT

clone size: -
V gene: TRBV24-1
J gene: TRBJ1-1
D gene: -
CDR3 protein: CATMTGELNTEAFF
CDR3 DNA: TGTGCCACCATGACAGGAGAATTGAACACTGAAGCTTTCTTT

clone size: -
V gene: TRBV7-2
J gene: TRBJ2-7
D gene: TRBD1
CDR3 protein: CASSLSYRGYEQYF
CDR3 DNA: TGTGCCAGCAGCTTATCCTACAGGGGCTACGAGCAGTACTTC

clone size: -
V gene: TRBV5-1
J gene: TRBJ2-1
D gene: -
CDR3 protein: CASMGRESYNEQFF
CDR3 DNA: TGCGCCAGCATGGGGCGGGAATCTTACAATGAGCAGTTCTTC

clone size: -
V gene: TRBV27
J gene: TRBJ2-3
D gene: TRBD1
CDR3 protein: CASSVFRDRGTDTQYF
CDR3 DNA: TGTGCCAGCAGCGTCTTCCGGGACAGGGGAACAGATACGCAGTATTTT

clone size: -
V gene: TRBV5-6
J gene: TRBJ2-7
D gene: TRBD1
CDR3 protein: CASSYQQGFGYEQYF
CDR3 DNA: TGTGCCAGCAGCTACCAACAGGGGTTTGGCTACGAGCAGTACTTC

clone size: -
V gene: TRBV5-4
J gene: TRBJ2-3
D gene: -
CDR3 protein: CASSFGDTQYF
CDR3 DNA: TGTGCCAGCAGCTTCGGGGATACGCAGTATTTT

clone size: -
V gene: TRBV29-1
J gene: TRBJ1-2
D gene: TRBD1
CDR3 protein: CSVDRAGGYTF
CDR3 DNA: TGCAGCGTCGACAGGGCAGGAGGCTACACCTTC

clone size: once
V gene: TRBV6-5
J gene: TRBJ2-7
D gene: TRBD1
CDR3 protein: CASSWGQGSYEQYF
CDR3 DNA: TGTGCCAGCAGTTGGGGACAGGGCTCCTACGAGCAGTACTTC

clone size: few
V gene: TRBV7-8
J gene: TRBJ1-2
D gene: -
CDR3 protein: CASSLAHTNYGYTF
CDR3 DNA: TGTGCCAGCAGCTTAGCGCACACGAACTATGGCTACACCTTC

clone size: -
V gene: TRBV10-3
J gene: TRBJ1-2
D gene: -
CDR3 protein: CAISPTGRSIGYTF
CDR3 DNA: TGTGCCATCAGTCCAACAGGGCGCTCTATTGGCTACACCTTC

clone size: -
V gene: TRBV28
J gene: TRBJ1-5
D gene: TRBD1
CDR3 protein: CASCTGGRPNNQPQHF
CDR3 DNA: TGTGCCAGCTGCACAGGGGGGCGCCCCAACAATCAGCCCCAGCATTTT

clone size: -
V gene: TRBV18
J gene: TRBJ2-1
D gene: TRBD1
CDR3 protein: CASSQVAGQGYNEQFF
CDR3 DNA: TGTGCCAGCTCCCAGGTGGCGGGACAGGGTTACAATGAGCAGTTCTTC

clone size: -
V gene: TRBV6-5
J gene: TRBJ1-5
D gene: TRBD1
CDR3 protein: CATDFGQGYQPQHF
CDR3 DNA: TGTGCCACCGATTTTGGACAGGGATACCAGCCCCAGCATTTT

clone size: -
V gene: TRBV9
J gene: TRBJ2-1
D gene: TRBD2
CDR3 protein: CASSVRRGELNEQFF
CDR3 DNA: TGTGCCAGCAGCGTGCGGCGGGGGGAGTTGAATGAGCAGTTCTTC

clone size: -
V gene: TRBV6-1
J gene: TRBJ1-2
D gene: -
CDR3 protein: CASSEVAGRNGYTF
CDR3 DNA: TGTGCCAGCAGTGAAGTAGCTGGGAGGAATGGCTACACCTTC

clone size: once
V gene: TRBV14
J gene: TRBJ2-3
D gene: TRBD2
CDR3 protein: CASSQTSGGADTQYF
CDR3 DNA: TGTGCCAGCAGCCAGACTAGCGGGGGGGCAGATACGCAGTATTTT

clone size: -
V gene: TRBV11-2
J gene: TRBJ1-4
D gene: TRBD1
CDR3 protein: CASSTPGQGAGKLFF
CDR3 DNA: TGTGCCAGCAGTACCCCGGGACAGGGGGCTGGAAAACTGTTTTTT

clone size: -
V gene: TRBV19
J gene: TRBJ1-5
D gene: -
CDR3 protein: CASSIHSLYQPQHF
CDR3 DNA: TGTGCCAGTAGTATCCACAGTCTTTATCAGCCCCAGCATTTT

clone size: -
V gene: TRBV6-5
J gene: TRBJ1-2
D gene: TRBD1
CDR3 protein: CASRDRGQERGYTF
CDR3 DNA: TGTGCCAGCAGGGACAGGGGGCAGGAGAGGGGCTACACCTTC

clone size: once
V gene: TRBV7-9
J gene: TRBJ2-7
D gene: -
CDR3 protein: CASSLAQGASYEQYF
CDR3 DNA: TGTGCCAGCAGCTTAGCCCAAGGGGCGTCCTACGAGCAGTACTTC